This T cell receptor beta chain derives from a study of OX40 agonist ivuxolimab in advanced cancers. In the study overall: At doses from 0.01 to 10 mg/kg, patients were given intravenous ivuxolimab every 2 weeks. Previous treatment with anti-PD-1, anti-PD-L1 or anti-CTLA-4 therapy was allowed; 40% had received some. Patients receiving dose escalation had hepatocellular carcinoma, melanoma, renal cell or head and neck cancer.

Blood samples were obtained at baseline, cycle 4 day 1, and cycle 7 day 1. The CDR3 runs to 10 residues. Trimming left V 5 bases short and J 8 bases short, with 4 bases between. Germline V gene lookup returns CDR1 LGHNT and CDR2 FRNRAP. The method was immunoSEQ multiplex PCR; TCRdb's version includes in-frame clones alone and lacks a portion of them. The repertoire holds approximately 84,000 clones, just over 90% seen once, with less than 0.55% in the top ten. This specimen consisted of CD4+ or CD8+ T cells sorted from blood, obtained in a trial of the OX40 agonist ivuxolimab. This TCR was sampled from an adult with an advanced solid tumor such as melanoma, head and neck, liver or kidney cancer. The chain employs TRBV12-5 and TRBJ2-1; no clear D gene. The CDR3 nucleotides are TGTGCTAGTGGTGGGGATGAGCAGTTCTTC. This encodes CASGGDEQFF.